This T cell receptor beta chain comes out of a study of blood T cell repertoires in COVID-19. Study at large: Material from acute and convalescent COVID-19 was sourced from the United States, Italy and Spain. Sources were T cells, B-cell-depleted T cells, or PBMCs; the material itself was cDNA or gDNA.

Enrolment of Seattle patients took place during active infection, and they were followed longitudinally. Generated by immunoSEQ multiplex PCR, the TCRdb table keeps only in-frame clones and is missing some. The sample holds under 250,000 clones, around 79% seen once. Sequencing was done on a sample of peripheral blood. The receptor was isolated from a woman aged 40 to 50 with COVID-19, enrolled during active disease.

The DNA of the CDR3 is TGTGCCAGCAGTTATTGGGGGGCTGGGGCCAACGTCCTGACTTTC. As protein: CASSYWGAGANVLTF. The chain links TRBV6-5 to TRBJ2-6, with D tentatively TRBD2 (6 bases). The CDR3 runs 15 residues. Germline CDR1 and CDR2: MNHEY and SVGAGI. V gave up 3 bases and J gave up 2 bases, with 8 bases separating them.